This T cell receptor beta chain was captured by sequencing in a study of T cell responses to AZD1222 COVID-19 vaccine. Across the whole study: Researchers grouped second doses given at about 4 or about 12 weeks into one pool.

Generated by immunoSEQ multiplex PCR, the TCRdb table keeps only in-frame clones and is missing some. The data show roughly 100,000 clones, approximately 88% seen once. Study conclusions and caveats: Seropositive AZD1222 recipients at baseline numbered only five or six. Mapped onto spike, vaccine-associated CD4 TCRs spanned it and were dominant at 160-218 and 743-854.

On this clone: What it recognizes is unknown.

Germline-derived CDR1 and CDR2 are SGHTA and FQGNSA. The V and J ends lost 6 bases and 3 bases respectively, with 12 bases between them. The CDR3 contains 13 residues. The source is an adult in good health. The source was peripheral blood, collected on day 0 of AZD1222 vaccination. The rearrangement joins TRBV7-2 to TRBJ2-7; a possible D gene is TRBD1 (6 bases). CDR3 loop: CASREGTNYEQYF. CDR3 coding DNA: TGTGCCAGCAGAGAAGGGACAAACTACGAGCAGTACTTC. The full variable domain, in which reference TRBV7-2 and TRBJ2-7 provide the parts outside the CDR3, is GAGVSQSPSNKVTEKGKDVELRCDPISGHTALYWYRQSLGQGLEFLIYFQGNSAPDKSGLPSDRFSAERTGGSVSTLTIQRTQQEDSAVYLCASREGTNYEQYFGPGTRLTVT.